These 23 T cell receptor beta chains share one sample of origin, sequenced in a study of Graves' ophthalmopathy and Graves' hyperthyroidism. Amplified TCR beta CDR3 regions were obtained using RNA transcripts as template. First-round RT-PCR employed HTBI primers, with a second-round multiplex PCR after it. Each CDR3 protein gets one entry after TCRdb re-called the multiplex PCR reads with MiXCR. The sample carries about 740,000 distinct CDR3 sequences, 35% to 50% recorded once. Sequenced sample: peripheral blood. Receptors originate from an adult man with Graves' ophthalmopathy.

This clonotype was seen only a few times. The CDR3 protein is CASSPGVAPTYEQYF. In DNA, the CDR3 is TGTGCCAGCAGCCCGGGGGTAGCGCCCACCTACGAGCAGTACTTC. This chain connects TRBV7-2 to TRBJ2-7; D perhaps matches TRBD2 (6 bases). V lost 5 bases and J 2 bases, leaving 16 bases between the germline ends. The CDR3 is 15 residues long. Germline values: CDR1 SGHTA, CDR2 FQGNSA.

A note on this clonotype: Its ends do not fully match the called genes, so a read error is possible. The genes are TRBV20-1 and TRBJ2-3; D gene ambiguous. The CDR3 covers 15 residues. In germline, CDR1 is DFQATT, CDR2 SNEGSKA (reference sequence). CDR3 in amino acids: CSAISPESSTDTQYF. The CDR3, as DNA: TGTAGTGCTATATCCCCCGAATCTAGCACAGATACGCAGTATTTT.

This clonotype has a handful of counts. V is TRBV9 and J is TRBJ2-7; maybe TRBD2 (6 bases). CDR1 is SGDLS, CDR2 YYNGEE, per germline. Trimming took off 0 bases at V and 2 bases at J, with 12 bases between the two ends. This CDR3 has 15 residues. The CDR3 DNA follows: TGTGCCAGCAGCGTAGGACTAGTAGGCGCCTACGAGCAGTACTTC. Protein product: CASSVGLVGAYEQYF. The variable domain in full, with the rest retrieved from reference TRBV9 and TRBJ2-7, is DSGVTQTPKHLITATGQRVTLRCSPRSGDLSVYWYQQSLDQGLQFLIQYYNGEERAKGNILERFSAQQFPDLHSELNLSSLELGDSALYFCASSVGLVGAYEQYFGPGTRLTVT.

V and J are TRBV15 and TRBJ1-5, with no clear D. The V end was cut by 3 bases, the J end by 9 bases, with 15 bases between. CDR3 length: 14 amino acids. Germline V gene data show CDR1 as LNHNV and CDR2 as YYDKDF (reference sequence). The CDR3 loop reads CATSSLDFRGPQHF. CDR3 nucleotide sequence: TGTGCCACCAGCAGCTTAGATTTCCGTGGGCCCCAGCATTTT.

This clonotype was found many times. The chain employs TRBV29-1 and TRBJ2-5, with unresolved D. The CDR3 contains 13 residues. V shed 4 bases and J shed 5 bases, with 14 bases lying between them. Per the germline V gene, CDR1 is SQVTM and CDR2 is ANQGSEA. CDR3 in DNA: TGCAGCGTTGTCAGGATGGGGTTGGAGACCCAGTACTTC. It yields the protein CSVVRMGLETQYF. The whole variable domain, remainder taken from reference TRBV29-1 and TRBJ2-5, is SAVISQKPSRDICQRGTSLTIQCQVDSQVTMMFWYRQQPGQSLTLIATANQGSEATYESGFVIDKFPISRPNLTFSTLTVSNMSPEDSSIYLCSVVRMGLETQYFGPGTRLLVL.

This clonotype was detected many times. This chain links TRBV15 with TRBJ1-2; D unresolved. Germline-derived CDR1 and CDR2 are LNHNV and YYDKDF (reference sequence). The CDR3 is made up of 13 amino acids. Trimming removed 5 bases at V and 4 bases at J, with 11 bases between. CDR3 bases: TGTGCCACCAGCCCCCGCCAGCTCTATGGCTACACCTTC. Protein product: CATSPRQLYGYTF. Combining the CDR3 with reference TRBV15 and TRBJ1-2 gives the whole variable domain DAMVIQNPRYQVTQFGKPVTLSCSQTLNHNVMYWYQQKSSQAPKLLFHYYDKDFNNEADTPDNFQSRRPNTSFCFLDIRSPGLGDTAMYLCATSPRQLYGYTFGSGTRLTVV.

A note on this clonotype: Being one base from a much bigger clone, this may be a read error. This chain links TRBV20-1 with TRBJ1-1, with D unclear. Germline V gives CDR1 DFQATT, CDR2 SNEGSKA (reference sequence). The CDR3 extends over 12 amino acids. In DNA form, the CDR3 reads TGCAGTGCTAAGGACGGAGGTGGTGAAGCTTCCTTT. Protein sequence: CSAKDGGGEASF.

At least ten counts were recorded for this clonotype. The V gene is TRBV29-1, the J gene TRBJ2-7, with a weak D call TRBD2 (6 bases). This CDR3 contains 13 residues. The V end lost 4 bases, the J end lost 6 bases, and 16 bases lay between the germline ends. Germline V gives CDR1 SQVTM, CDR2 ANQGSEA. This CDR3 is CSVVAGGIGEQYF. The CDR3 region has the DNA TGCAGCGTTGTTGCAGGAGGGATTGGCGAGCAGTACTTC.

The chain uses TRBV29-1 and TRBJ2-5; 11 nucleotides line up with TRBD1. The CDR3 has 14 residues. Germline-derived CDR1 and CDR2 are SQVTM and ANQGSEA. The trim removed 6 bases at V and 5 bases at J, leaving 8 bases unmatched. DNA of the CDR3: TGCAGCGTCTATAGGACAGGGGGCGGTGAGACCCAGTACTTC. Its protein product is CSVYRTGGGETQYF. Using reference TRBV29-1 and TRBJ2-5 for the parts outside the CDR3, the full variable domain is SAVISQKPSRDICQRGTSLTIQCQVDSQVTMMFWYRQQPGQSLTLIATANQGSEATYESGFVIDKFPISRPNLTFSTLTVSNMSPEDSSIYLCSVYRTGGGETQYFGPGTRLLVL.

This clonotype was seen more than once but under ten times. The chain carries TRBV25-1 and TRBJ1-1; D remains unclear. V lost 5 bases and J 4 bases, leaving 14 bases between the germline ends. The CDR3 has 14 amino acids. The germline CDR1 and CDR2 sequences are MGHDK and SYGVNS. Here the CDR3 reads CASSHLGVGTEAFF. DNA for the CDR3: TGTGCCAGCAGTCACCTCGGGGTGGGCACTGAAGCTTTCTTT.

In this sample, this clonotype turned up many times. This chain connects TRBV9 to TRBJ1-3; possibly TRBD1 for D (5 bases). The CDR3 has 14 residues. Germline V gene lookup returns CDR1 SGDLS and CDR2 YYNGEE. V lost 0 bases to trimming and J lost 8 bases, with 12 bases between them. In DNA form, the CDR3 reads TGTGCCAGCAGCGTAGGTCCAGGGAGGGACACCATATATTTT. Its translation is CASSVGPGRDTIYF. Variable domain in full (rest from reference TRBV9 and TRBJ1-3): DSGVTQTPKHLITATGQRVTLRCSPRSGDLSVYWYQQSLDQGLQFLIQYYNGEERAKGNILERFSAQQFPDLHSELNLSSLELGDSALYFCASSVGPGRDTIYFGEGSWLTVV.

A note on this clonotype: Relative to the germline gene, one junction end is altered; a read error may explain this. The chain recombines TRBV10-3 with TRBJ1-1; D not certain. The CDR3 consists of 12 residues. CDR1 and CDR2 from the germline V gene are ENHRY and SYGVKD. The CDR3 DNA reads as TGTGCCATCAGTAATACGGGAGCTGAGGCTTTCTTT. It encodes CAISNTGAEAFF.

J is TRBJ2-7 and V is TRBV7-9; D not resolved. The CDR3 consists of 15 residues. V was trimmed by 1 base and J by 2 bases, leaving 12 bases between them. The V gene's germline CDR1 is SEHNR and CDR2 FQNEAQ (reference sequence). CDR3 in DNA: TGTGCCAGCAGCTTAGATAGAGTCCTGGCCTACGAGCAGTACTTC. Protein sequence: CASSLDRVLAYEQYF.

This clonotype has ten or more counts. J is TRBJ1-1 and V is TRBV7-9, with D maybe TRBD1 (6 bases). Trimming took 2 bases from V and 1 from J, leaving 11 bases between them. Germline assignment: CDR1 SEHNR and CDR2 FQNEAQ (reference sequence). There are 15 residues in the CDR3. The CDR3 bases are TGTGCCAGCAGCTTACCGGGACAAGCGAACACTGAAGCTTTCTTT. Its protein product is CASSLPGQANTEAFF. Using reference TRBV7-9 and TRBJ1-1 for the parts outside the CDR3, the full variable domain is DTGVSQNPRHKITKRGQNVTFRCDPISEHNRLYWYRQTLGQGPEFLTYFQNEAQLEKSRLLSDRFSAERPKGSFSTLEIQRTEQGDSAMYLCASSLPGQANTEAFFGQGTRLTVV.

Of note for this clonotype: This may be a read error, as it is one base from a much larger clone. The chain is built from TRBV10-3 and TRBJ2-1; D gene unclear. This CDR3 region has 11 residues. CDR1 is ENHRY and CDR2 is SYGVKD in the germline V gene. V lost 4 bases and J lost 10, with 8 bases in between. The CDR3 sequence: CAISVRMEQFF. In DNA, the CDR3 is TGTGCCATCAGTGTCCGGATGGAGCAGTTCTTC.

This clonotype occurred many times. The chain couples TRBV7-2 to TRBJ2-5; TRBD2 matches at 8 bases. The trim removed 5 bases at V and 5 bases at J, leaving 7 bases unmatched. The CDR3 has 14 amino acids. CDR1 is SGHTA, CDR2 FQGNSA, per germline. DNA for the CDR3: TGTGCCAGCAGCCGTAGCGGGGCTGGGGAGACCCAGTACTTC. Residues: CASSRSGAGETQYF.

The rearrangement links TRBV7-2 to TRBJ2-7; 9 bases line up with TRBD2. J gave up 2 bases and V 2 bases, and 4 bases lay outside the gene matches. Germline assignment: CDR1 SGHTA and CDR2 FQGNSA. There are 15 residues in the CDR3. In DNA, the CDR3 is TGTGCCAGCAGCTTATTTAGCGGGGGAACCTACGAGCAGTACTTC. It codes for CASSLFSGGTYEQYF.

The chain links TRBV29-1 to TRBJ1-1, with D possibly being TRBD1 (5 bases). CDR3 length: 13 amino acids. V was pared by 6 bases and J by 2 bases, with 13 bases between. Germline V gene sequence: CDR1 SQVTM, CDR2 ANQGSEA. CDR3: CSVCRGRNTEAFF. DNA for the CDR3: TGCAGCGTCTGTAGGGGCCGAAACACTGAAGCTTTCTTT.

The rearrangement links TRBV9 to TRBJ1-1, with a weak D call TRBD1 (5 bases). This CDR3 is 15 amino acids long. Germline V gene sequence: CDR1 SGDLS, CDR2 YYNGEE. Trimming pared 0 bases from V and 11 bases from J, leaving 20 bases between. The CDR3 protein is CASSVGQISAVGAFF. The CDR3, as DNA: TGTGCCAGCAGCGTAGGACAGATATCCGCGGTGGGGGCTTTCTTT.

The genes are TRBV19 and TRBJ2-7; 7 bases align to TRBD1. The CDR3 has 14 residues. CDR1 and CDR2 from the germline V gene are LNHDA and SQIVND (reference sequence). J lost 3 bases, V lost 8 bases, and 10 bases had no gene match. CDR3 sequence reads: CASAIGRQGYEQYF. DNA of the CDR3: TGTGCCAGTGCCATTGGACGACAGGGCTACGAGCAGTACTTC. The full variable domain, in which reference TRBV19 and TRBJ2-7 provide the parts outside the CDR3, is DGGITQSPKYLFRKEGQNVTLSCEQNLNHDAMYWYRQDPGQGLRLIYYSQIVNDFQKGDIAEGYSVSREKKESFPLTVTSAQKNPTAFYLCASAIGRQGYEQYFGPGTRLTVT.

With regard to this clonotype: A much bigger clone sits one base away, suggesting this may be a read error. CDR3 protein: CSANKWDREELQHF. The CDR3 DNA reads as TGCAGTGCTAATAAATGGGACAGGGAAGAGCTCCAGCATTTT. This sequence joins TRBV20-1 and TRBJ1-5, with TRBD1 identical over 9 bases. This CDR3 spans 14 amino acids. Losses at the gene ends were 4 bases for V and 12 bases for J; bases not matched to a gene: 13. CDR1 is DFQATT, CDR2 SNEGSKA, per germline (reference sequence).

The rearrangement uses TRBV12-3 or TRBV12-4 and TRBJ2-7; possible D gene TRBD1, 5 bases. Trimming left V 4 bases short and J 3 bases short, with 13 bases between. The CDR3 length is 14 residues. The CDR3 DNA sequence: TGTGCCAGCAGTTCAGGGATTACTCTCTACGAGCAGTACTTC. It encodes CASSSGITLYEQYF.

This clonotype was picked up many times. The chain couples TRBV12-3 or TRBV12-4 to TRBJ2-5, with a weak D call TRBD1 (5 bases). The V end lost 4 bases, the J end lost 1 base, and 10 bases lay between the germline ends. The CDR3 loop spans 14 amino acids. The CDR3 DNA reads TGTGCCAGCAGTTCAGGACAAAGCCAAGAGACCCAGTACTTC. Its translation is CASSSGQSQETQYF.